Shown below are 12 T cell receptor beta chains from a single sample sequenced in a study of CD8+CD57+ T cells in acquired aplastic anemia (dated by TCRdb to the late 2010s). Expansion of CD8+CD57+ cells had been shown by flow cytometry in the patients chosen for sequencing. Sequencing was carried out with an Illumina HiSeq 2000. TCR beta VDJ combination and CDR3 sequence profiling used genomic DNA as the template. TCRdb reprocessing: public reads trimmed at Q25 with fastp, clones called with MiXCR, in-frame beta chains kept. Every entry covers one CDR3 protein and lists the most common genes and DNA from its rows. This sample has under 200,000 distinct CDR3 sequences in its table, and 47% of those were observed once. In total, the top ten clones hold around 2.9% of the sample. Sequenced sample: sorted CD4+, CD8+, or CD8+CD57+ T cells (not recorded which) from PBMCs. The receptors here all came from a human donor with aplastic anemia.

The V gene is TRBV9, the J gene TRBJ2-3, with 12 bases fitting TRBD2. Losses at the gene ends were 2 bases for V and 4 bases for J; bases not matched to a gene: 5. The V gene's germline CDR1 is SGDLS and CDR2 YYNGEE. CDR3 length: 16 amino acids. This CDR3 is CASSVLAGGVADTQYF. The DNA of the CDR3 is TGTGCCAGCAGCGTCCTAGCGGGGGGGGTCGCAGATACGCAGTATTTT.

This rearrangement joins TRBV7-2 to TRBJ1-4; D gene uncertain. V gave up 2 bases and J gave up 8 bases, with 12 bases separating them. The CDR3 is made up of 14 amino acids. CDR1 SGHTA and CDR2 FQGNSA come from the germline V gene. CDR3 in DNA: TGTGCCAGCAGCTTACTCACCCGGGAGGAAAAACTGTTTTTT. This translates into CASSLLTREEKLFF.

There are many counts of this clonotype. The chain carries TRBV5-1 and TRBJ2-7; 8 nucleotides match TRBD1. Per the germline V gene, CDR1 is SGHRS and CDR2 is YFSETQ. This CDR3 contains 14 residues. The V and J ends lost 3 bases and 6 bases, in that order; junction bases with no gene match: 8. In DNA form, the CDR3 reads TGCGCCAGCAGCTCGACAGGGGTCCCTTTCGAGCAGTACTTC. Translated, it gives CASSSTGVPFEQYF. Complete variable domain (other parts from reference TRBV5-1 and TRBJ2-7): KAGVTQTPRYLIKTRGQQVTLSCSPISGHRSVSWYQQTPGQGLQFLFEYFSETQRNKGNFPGRFSGRQFSNSRSEMNVSTLELGDSALYLCASSSTGVPFEQYFGPGTRLTVT.

This clonotype was seen at least ten times. The genes are TRBV12-3 or TRBV12-4 and TRBJ2-3; D call uncertain. The CDR3 has 13 residues. V dropped 3 bases and J dropped 5 bases, with 9 bases sitting between them. The DNA for the CDR3 is TGTGCCAGCAGTTTTTTTGAGCAAGATACGCAGTATTTT. The encoded protein is CASSFFEQDTQYF.

This clonotype was counted many times. CDR3 DNA sequence: TGTGCCAGTAGTCCTAAACAGGGGATGAACACTGAAGCTTTCTTT. This gives the protein CASSPKQGMNTEAFF. This chain links TRBV19 with TRBJ1-1, with 7 bases aligning to TRBD1. The CDR3 loop spans 15 amino acids. Germline V gene sequence: CDR1 LNHDA, CDR2 SQIVND (reference sequence). Germline trimming cut 5 bases from V and 0 bases from J; bases unmatched to any gene: 6.

The J gene is TRBJ2-7, the V gene TRBV2; 10 nucleotides match TRBD2. Germline-derived CDR1 and CDR2 are SNHLY and FYNNEI. The ends lost 5 bases at V and 0 bases at J; junction bases unmatched: 4. The CDR3 is 15 residues long. The chain's CDR3 is CASSSSGGSSYEQYF. CDR3 DNA: TGTGCCAGCAGTAGTAGCGGGGGGTCCTCCTACGAGCAGTACTTC.

This chain connects TRBV7-8 to TRBJ2-1; 7 nucleotides line up with TRBD1. V trimming: 1 base; J trimming: 7 bases; junction bases outside the gene matches: 4. This CDR3 region has 14 residues. CDR1 and CDR2 from the germline V gene are SGHVS and FQNEAQ. CDR3 residues: CASSLVEGANEQFF. CDR3 coding DNA: TGTGCCAGCAGCTTAGTAGAGGGGGCGAATGAGCAGTTCTTC. The full variable domain, rest sourced from reference TRBV7-8 and TRBJ2-1, is GAGVSQSPRYKVAKRGQDVALRCDPISGHVSLFWYQQALGQGPEFLTYFQNEAQLDKSGLPSDRFFAERPEGSVSTLKIQRTQQEDSAVYLCASSLVEGANEQFFGPGTRLTVL.

The V gene is TRBV24-1, the J gene TRBJ1-2, with 8 bases that match TRBD1. The V gene's germline CDR1 is KGHDR and CDR2 SFDVKD. The trim removed 1 base at V and 7 bases at J, leaving 7 bases unmatched. The CDR3 contains 15 residues. The CDR3 is CATSDFSTGEAGYTF. The DNA of the CDR3 is TGTGCCACCAGTGATTTCTCGACAGGGGAAGCTGGCTACACCTTC.

The genes are TRBV25-1 and TRBJ2-1, with TRBD1 matching 10 bases. CDR3 size: 15 residues. Germline lookup yields CDR1 MGHDK and CDR2 SYGVNS. The V gene end was trimmed by 7 bases and the J gene end by 9 bases; junction bases not matched to a gene: 12. The CDR3 DNA is TGTGCCAGCATGGGTCCGGGACAGGGGCATACTGAGCAGTTCTTC. This gives the protein CASMGPGQGHTEQFF.

A remark on this clonotype: One end of the junction fails to match germline, which may point to a read error. The chain couples TRBV30 to TRBJ2-5, with D hard to call. Germline V lookup: CDR1 GTSNPN, CDR2 SVGIG (reference sequence). This CDR3 comprises 12 residues. The CDR3 loop reads CAWSMAQEAQYF. CDR3 nucleotides: TGTGCCTGGAGCATGGCCCAAGAGGCCCAGTACTTC.

The chain uses TRBV15 and TRBJ1-1; D unresolved. Germline V lookup: CDR1 LNHNV, CDR2 YYDKDF (reference sequence). V was shortened by 3 bases and J by 7 bases, with 15 bases between the two germline ends. The CDR3 consists of 14 residues. The CDR3 DNA follows: TGTGCCACCAGCAGTGGTGGGTCGTTGAATGAAGCTTTCTTT. Translated, it gives CATSSGGSLNEAFF.

This clonotype occurred many times. This chain links TRBV18 with TRBJ2-7; TRBD2 might be the D (6 bases). Between the trimmed V and J ends, which lost 0 bases and 3 bases, there was a span of 6 bases. Germline V lookup: CDR1 KGHSH, CDR2 LQKENI. The CDR3 extends over 13 amino acids. CDR3 residues: CASSPPSGYEQYF. DNA of the CDR3: TGTGCCAGCTCACCACCTAGCGGCTACGAGCAGTACTTC.